This entry is about one T cell receptor (beta chain). Its antigen specificity is not known. No base quality information exists; no much larger clone differs at one position. This sample is drawn from a study of CD8+CD57+ T cells in acquired aplastic anemia (dated by TCRdb to the late 2010s). About the investigation overall: DNA extracted from sorted CD4+ and CD8+ cells had a mean of about 3.2 ug, with a range of about 0.19 to 27.4 ug. For healthy donor samples, the average read count was approximately 10 million for CD4+ cells and roughly 12 million for CD8+ cells. General study outcomes and caveats: Although 25 to 30 CD8+ CDR3 sequences were shared by patients and controls, these sequences appeared highly expressed in patients and within the immunodominant clones of patients. No significant difference in CD8+ Simpson's diversity was found between patients and healthy controls (P=0.060).

Genomic DNA was used as template for profiling of TCR beta VDJ combinations and CDR3 sequences. An Illumina HiSeq 2000 was used for TCR repertoire sequencing. As for how the authors treated the data: Repertoire assessment relied on Simpson's diversity index, CDR3 size and DJ length profiles, and TRBV/TRBJ rearrangement plots. The most abundant DNA sequence in the deep sequencing data was taken as the immunodominant clone. CDR3 amino acid sequences were screened for sharing across subjects and compared with published repertoires and the VDJdb database. Through fastp at Q25 and MiXCR, TCRdb rebuilt clones from the public reads, retaining in-frame beta chains. Records with the same CDR3 protein are collapsed into one entry carrying the most frequent genes and DNA. TCRdb, not the original authors, processed these V and J calls. The sample contains 65,000 or so distinct CDR3 sequences, less than 65% of them found a single time. Of the sample, roughly 2.5% falls within the top ten clones.

V loses 6 bases of germline sequence and J loses 1 base, and the interval between the two ends is 6 bases. The germline V gene (reference sequence) gives CDR1 as SEHNR and CDR2 as FQNEAQ. The CDR3 sequence holds 12 residues, the cysteine and phenylalanine included. CDR3 DNA only is kept here, 36 bases in frame from base 1. TCR repertoires of sorted CD4+ and CD8+ blood T cells from severe aplastic anemia patients and healthy subjects were deep-sequenced in the study. Ficoll-Paque density gradient centrifugation was used to isolate peripheral blood mononuclear cells. Before DNA was extracted, CD4+ and CD8+ T cells were sorted using either FACS or magnetic beads.

This receptor was obtained from a human donor in good health, serving as a control. Recombination joined TRBV7-9 with TRBJ2-5; no D segment can be confidently identified. The sample taken for sequencing was sorted CD4+, CD8+, or CD8+CD57+ T cells (not recorded which) from PBMCs. The bases read TGTGCCAGCAGTCAGTCCCAAGAGACCCAGTACTTC. Translated, this is CASSQSQETQYF.